This paragraph reports one T cell receptor (beta chain). This sample is drawn from a study of blood T cell repertoires in COVID-19. Study-level information: Whether acute or convalescent, the COVID-19 samples came from the United States, Italy and Spain. T cells, B-cell-depleted T cells, or PBMCs supplied cDNA or gDNA.

Study processing details: Amplification of reference gene primers provided the estimated nucleated cell counts. The assay was immunoSEQ multiplex PCR, and TCRdb's table has in-frame clones only and misses some. The V and J calls and clone size were taken over from that table, and D and trimming were inferred from the DNA. Seen here are over 250,000 clones, 75% to 90% observed once, and the top ten hold roughly 2.3%. In germline, CDR1 is SQVTM, CDR2 ANQGSEA. The CDR3 is made up of 13 amino acids. J lost 0 bases, V lost 5 bases, and 1 base had no gene match. The source of this sequence is a man in his forties or fifties with acute or convalescent COVID-19. The chain uses TRBV29-1 and TRBJ2-3; 8 nucleotides match TRBD2. Sequencing was done on a sample of peripheral blood. The CDR3 bases are TGCAGCGTTAAGCGGGAGAGCACAGATACGCAGTATTTT. It specifies CSVKRESTDTQYF.